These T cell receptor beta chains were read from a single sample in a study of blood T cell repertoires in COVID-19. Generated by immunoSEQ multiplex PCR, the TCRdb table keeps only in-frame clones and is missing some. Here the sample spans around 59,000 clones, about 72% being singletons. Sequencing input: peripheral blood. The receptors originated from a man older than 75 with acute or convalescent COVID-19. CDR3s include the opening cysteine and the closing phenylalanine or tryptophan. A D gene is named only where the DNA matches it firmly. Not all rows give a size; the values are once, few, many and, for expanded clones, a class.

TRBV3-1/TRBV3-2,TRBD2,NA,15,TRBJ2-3,CASSQTSGGADTQYF,TGTGCCAGCAGCCAAACTAGCGGGGGGGCAGATACGCAGTATTTT
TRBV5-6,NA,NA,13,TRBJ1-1,CASSTGLGTEAFF,TGTGCCAGCAGCACGGGACTGGGCACTGAAGCTTTCTTT
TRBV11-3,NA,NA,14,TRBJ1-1,CASSLEHMNTEAFF,TGTGCCAGCAGCTTAGAGCACATGAACACTGAAGCTTTCTTT
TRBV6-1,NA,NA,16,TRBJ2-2,CASSGSWETNTGELFF,TGTGCCAGCAGTGGGTCTTGGGAGACGAACACCGGGGAGCTGTTTTTT
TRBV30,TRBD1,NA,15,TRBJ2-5,CAWSKDRGRSETQYF,TGTGCCTGGAGTAAAGACAGGGGAAGGTCAGAGACCCAGTACTTC
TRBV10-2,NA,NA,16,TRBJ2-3,CASTSHYGNGSDTQYF,TGCGCCAGCACCTCCCACTACGGGAATGGTTCTGATACGCAGTATTTT
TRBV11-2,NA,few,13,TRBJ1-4,CASSLDSGEKLFF,TGTGCCAGCAGCTTAGATTCCGGTGAAAAACTGTTTTTT
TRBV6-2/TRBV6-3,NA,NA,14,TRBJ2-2,CASSRVQGHGELFF,TGTGCCAGCAGCCGAGTTCAGGGCCACGGGGAGCTGTTTTTT
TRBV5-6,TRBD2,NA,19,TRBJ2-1,CASSGPGLAGVFREDEQFF,TGTGCCAGCAGCGGACCGGGACTAGCGGGAGTGTTCAGAGAAGATGAGCAGTTCTTC
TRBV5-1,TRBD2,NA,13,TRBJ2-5,CASSYSGSETQYF,TGCGCCAGCAGCTATAGCGGGAGCGAGACCCAGTACTTC
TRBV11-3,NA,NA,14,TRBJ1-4,CASSSRTGIGELFF,TGTGCCAGCAGCTCACGAACAGGGATCGGGGAACTGTTTTTT
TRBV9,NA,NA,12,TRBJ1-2,CASSVGGGGYTF,TGTGCCAGCAGCGTGGGGGGAGGCGGCTACACCTTC
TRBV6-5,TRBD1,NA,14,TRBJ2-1,CASSYGSGGVEQFF,TGTGCCAGCAGTTACGGTTCAGGGGGCGTGGAGCAGTTCTTC
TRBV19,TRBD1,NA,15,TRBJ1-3,CASMGQESSGNTIYF,TGTGCCAGTATGGGACAGGAGAGCTCTGGAAACACCATATATTTT
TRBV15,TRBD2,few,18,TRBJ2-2,CATSRDIRGRPNTGELFF,TGTGCCACCAGCAGAGATATTCGCGGGAGACCCAACACCGGGGAGCTGTTTTTT
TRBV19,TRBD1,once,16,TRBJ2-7,CASSPNPGGQSYEQYF,TGTGCCAGTAGTCCAAATCCTGGGGGACAGTCCTACGAGCAGTACTTC
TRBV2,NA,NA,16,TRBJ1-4,CASSEALEPGDEKLFF,TGTGCCAGCAGTGAAGCGCTAGAACCAGGGGACGAAAAACTGTTTTTT
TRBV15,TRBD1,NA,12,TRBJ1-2,CATSRWDSSHTF,TGTGCCACCAGCAGATGGGACAGCTCTCACACCTTC
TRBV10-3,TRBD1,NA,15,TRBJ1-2,CAISELAGGTGGYTF,TGTGCCATCAGTGAGTTGGCAGGGGGCACAGGTGGCTACACCTTC
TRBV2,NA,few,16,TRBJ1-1,CASSEAQGLMNTEAFF,TGTGCCAGCAGTGAAGCGCAGGGGCTAATGAACACTGAAGCTTTCTTT
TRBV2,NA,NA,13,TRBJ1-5,CASSGSEDQPQHF,TGTGCCAGCAGTGGGAGTGAGGATCAGCCCCAGCATTTT
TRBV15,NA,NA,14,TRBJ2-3,CATARTANTDTQYF,TGTGCCACAGCCCGGACTGCAAACACAGATACGCAGTATTTT
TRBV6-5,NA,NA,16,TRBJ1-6,CASSLDSPPKGSPLHF,TGTGCCAGCAGTTTGGACAGTCCGCCGAAGGGTTCACCCCTCCACTTT
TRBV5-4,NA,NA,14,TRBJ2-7,CASSLAGGVYEQYF,TGTGCCAGCAGCTTGGCAGGAGGGGTCTACGAGCAGTACTTC
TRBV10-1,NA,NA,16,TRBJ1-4,CASTLTSGEGNEKLFF,TGCGCCAGCACCTTAACATCCGGGGAGGGTAATGAAAAACTGTTTTTT
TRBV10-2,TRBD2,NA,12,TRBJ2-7,CASSSSGYEQYF,TGCGCCAGCAGCTCTAGCGGCTACGAGCAGTACTTC
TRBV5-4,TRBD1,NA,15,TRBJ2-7,CASSKGQGVFHEQYF,TGTGCCAGCAGCAAAGGACAGGGGGTATTTCACGAGCAGTACTTC
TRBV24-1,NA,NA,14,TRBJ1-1,CATTGGALDGEAFF,TGTGCCACCACCGGAGGGGCGCTTGACGGTGAAGCTTTCTTT
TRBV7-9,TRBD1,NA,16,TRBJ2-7,CASSLQDRGPSYEQYF,TGTGCCAGCAGCTTACAAGACAGGGGGCCCTCCTACGAGCAGTACTTC